Following are 3 T cell receptor beta chains from one sample sequenced in a study of T-cell reconstitution after alpha-beta-depleted transplantation in children. As it was prepared, the TCRbeta library received unique molecular identifiers. TCRdb re-derived calls from the PCR reads in MiXCR, one entry per CDR3 protein. The table includes approximately 150,000 distinct CDR3 sequences, 8% to 10% detected once. The sample consisted of PBMCs, mostly from graft donor cells, taken 180 days after TCRalphabeta/CD19-depleted stem cell transplant. Every receptor here comes from a female patient aged 2 to 10 who had a stem cell transplant for congenital amegakaryocytic thrombocytopenia, so the T cells may come from the graft donor.

This clonotype was observed many times. V is TRBV20-1 and J is TRBJ2-1; unclear D gene. The CDR3 length is 14 residues. CDR1 is DFQATT and CDR2 is SNEGSKA in the germline V gene (reference sequence). V lost 2 bases to trimming and J lost 0 bases, with 8 bases between them. The DNA of the CDR3 is TGCAGTGCTAGAAACAGTTACTCCTACAATGAGCAGTTCTTC. Translation gives CSARNSYSYNEQFF.

This clonotype was counted many times. V and J are TRBV15 and TRBJ1-4, with 7 bases aligning to TRBD1. Germline CDR1 and CDR2: LNHNV and YYDKDF (reference sequence). This CDR3 spans 16 amino acids. V lost 3 bases and J lost 0; bases outside the gene matches: 4. For the CDR3, the DNA is TGTGCCACCAGCAGGGGACAGACTTCAACTAATGAAAAACTGTTTTTT. Translating it yields CATSRGQTSTNEKLFF. Drawing the rest from reference TRBV15 and TRBJ1-4, the complete variable domain is DAMVIQNPRYQVTQFGKPVTLSCSQTLNHNVMYWYQQKSSQAPKLLFHYYDKDFNNEADTPDNFQSRRPNTSFCFLDIRSPGLGDTAMYLCATSRGQTSTNEKLFFGSGTQLSVL.

This clonotype was found many times. The CDR3, as DNA: TGCGCCAGCAGAGAATCGGTCAGTACAAACACCATATATTTT. This codes for CASRESVSTNTIYF. J is TRBJ1-3 and V is TRBV5-1; D unclear. The V gene's germline CDR1 is SGHRS and CDR2 YFSETQ. CDR3 length equals 14 residues. Trimming took 5 bases from V and 6 from J, leaving 15 bases between them.